The T cell receptor (beta chain) under discussion was sequenced for a study of blood T cell repertoires in COVID-19 (dated by TCRdb to 2018 to 2021). As for the study more broadly: The collaborator samples originated in the United States, Italy and Spain and spanned the acute and convalescent phases of COVID-19. The dataset comprised deeply sampled blood TCRbeta repertoires from subjects exposed to, actively infected with, or recovered from COVID-19. The material from the prospective study consisted of cDNA or gDNA derived from T cells, B-cell-depleted T cells, or PBMCs. HLA class I and class II types, where available, came from metadata supplied by the sample provider rather than from assay-based typing. The repertoires were released in a freely available public database intended as a resource for research on the immune response to SARS-CoV-2. The samples were drawn from two sources: the first 160 participants of the ongoing ImmuneRACE study, and over 1,000 subjects contributed by 6 global collaborators. A de-identified subject ID, COVID-19 status, age in years and sex were almost always included in the sample metadata.

Points on this clone: It lacks a known antigen. The input lacks base qualities; no much larger clone sits a single base away.

The paper's findings and limits, for the study overall: The quantity of clinical and demographic metadata differed by source and by participant and was supplied without curation.

Samples from volunteer blood donors who had recovered from COVID-19 were contributed by a second Seattle source. Each collaborating institution followed its own protocols to collect whole blood in K2EDTA tubes. For TCRbeta analysis, collaborator samples were shipped as frozen whole blood, as isolated PBMCs, or as DNA extracted from either sample type. TCRbeta CDR3 regions were amplified from genomic DNA by means of the immunoSEQ Assay, a bias-controlled multiplex PCR. Regarding the original processing steps: The number of nucleated cells in each sample was estimated from the amplification of reference gene primers within the assay. To quantify the absolute abundance of each unique TCRbeta CDR3 rearrangement, sequence reads were collapsed and filtered. For each sample, productive Simpson clonality was calculated as the square root of Simpson's diversity index across productive rearrangements. TCRdb limited this immuneACCESS table to in-frame rearrangements with V and J called. A share of clones is missing; checked studies link under half to unresolved V genes, and the rest is unexplained. The DNA was the basis for D and trimming; V, J and clone size are from that table. A total of over 250,000 clones appear in this sample, 83% of them only once. The ten largest clones add up to approximately 9% of the sample.

The germline V gene specifies SGHVS as CDR1 and FQNEAQ as CDR2. The CDR3 runs 15 residues from the cysteine to the phenylalanine. The retained sequence is limited to the CDR3, 45 bases, with the frame set at the first base. Germline trimming: 1 base from V, 5 bases from J; junction bases outside gene matches: 7. Specimen: peripheral blood. The receptor was derived from a woman aged 45-60 years who had recovered from COVID-19. The sequence joins TRBV7-8 to TRBJ2-5; TRBD2 fits 7 bases in the junction. The DNA sequence is given as TGTGCCAGCAGCTTAGTAGCGCGGGAGTCCGAGACCCAGTACTTC. The encoded protein is CASSLVARESETQYF.